The T cell receptor (beta chain) described here comes from a study of graft-versus-host responses after intestinal transplantation. Overall study context: Grafts that recipients had were multivisceral, liver-intestinal, or isolated intestinal transplants. All of the recipients had induction that used anti-thymocyte globulin, then tacrolimus and steroids for approximately 3 years. General observations from the study: Recipient bone marrow held GvH clones, some seen earlier in ileum or blood.

Turning to this clone: The DNA is omitted, as the CDR3 cannot be located on it reliably, and the CDR3 follows TCRdb's listing.

Each mixed lymphocyte reaction held around 200,000 CFSE-labeled responders and around 200,000 irradiated violet-dye-labeled stimulators. Cell sorting after the reaction yielded proliferating CFSE-low CD3+CD4+ and CD3+CD8+ responders. The CDR3 numbers 13 amino acids, ends counted. Germline V gives CDR1 MNHEY, CDR2 SVGAGI. Some clones are missing from TCRdb's copy, which holds only in-frame ones; the method was immunoSEQ multiplex PCR. The data show about 8,000 clones, around a third seen once. The source of this sequence is a human patient who received an intestinal transplant. The V and J genes are TRBV6-5 and TRBJ1-2; the DNA was not used to check the table's D call, TRBD1. Sample: alloreactive CD8+ T cells from a mixed lymphocyte reaction culture, taken before intestinal transplant. Subset of the sample: CFSE-low proliferating T cells sorted from roughly six-day pre-transplant mixed lymphocyte reaction (GvH or HvG direction). The CDR3 reads CASSYWAGGSTFF.